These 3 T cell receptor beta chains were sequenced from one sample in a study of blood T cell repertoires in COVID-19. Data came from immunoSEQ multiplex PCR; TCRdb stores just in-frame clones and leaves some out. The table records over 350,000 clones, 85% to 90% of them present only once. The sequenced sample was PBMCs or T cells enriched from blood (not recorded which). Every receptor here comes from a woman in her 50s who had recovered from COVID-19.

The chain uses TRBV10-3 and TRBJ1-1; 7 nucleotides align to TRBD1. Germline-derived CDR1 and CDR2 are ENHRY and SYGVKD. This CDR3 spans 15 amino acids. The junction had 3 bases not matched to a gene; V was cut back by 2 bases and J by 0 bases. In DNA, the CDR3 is TGTGCCATCAGTGAGCTTGACAGGGTGAACACTGAAGCTTTCTTT. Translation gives CAISELDRVNTEAFF.

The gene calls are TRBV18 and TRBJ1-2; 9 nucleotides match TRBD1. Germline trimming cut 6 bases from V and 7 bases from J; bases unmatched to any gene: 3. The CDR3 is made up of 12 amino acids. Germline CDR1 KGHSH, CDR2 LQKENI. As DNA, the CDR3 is TGTGCCAGCTCCCGGGACAGGGTTGGCTACACCTTC. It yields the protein CASSRDRVGYTF.

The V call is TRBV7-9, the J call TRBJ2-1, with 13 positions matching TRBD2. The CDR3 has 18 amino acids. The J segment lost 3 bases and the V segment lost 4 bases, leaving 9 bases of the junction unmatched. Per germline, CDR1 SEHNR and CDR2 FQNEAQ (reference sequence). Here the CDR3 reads CASSWGGTSGDYYNEQFF. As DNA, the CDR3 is TGTGCCAGCAGCTGGGGTGGGACTAGCGGGGATTACTACAATGAGCAGTTCTTC.